These T cell receptor beta chains were read from a single sample in a study of T cells in Graves' hyperthyroidism and ophthalmopathy. One entry per CDR3 protein results from TCRdb running MiXCR on the multiplex PCR reads. The table lists hundreds of thousands of distinct CDR3 sequences, just under 45% of them singletons. Specimen: peripheral blood or thyroid tissue (not recorded which). These receptors were obtained from an adult man with Graves' disease, either hyperthyroidism or ophthalmopathy (not recorded which). CDR3s include the opening cysteine and the closing phenylalanine or tryptophan. A D gene is named only where the DNA matches it firmly. Not every row has a clone size; where given, it reads once, few, many or a size class.

TRBD2 TRBJ2-3 TRBV7-3 - CASSHLGGSDTQYF TGTGCCAGCAGCCATCTCGGGGGGTCAGATACGCAGTATTTT
- TRBJ1-2 TRBV12-3/TRBV12-4 - CASSLEGRTNYGYTF TGTGCCAGCAGTTTAGAGGGGAGAACGAACTATGGCTACACCTTC
- TRBJ1-3 TRBV15 many CATSRDRVGTGNTIYF TGTGCCACCAGCAGAGATCGTGTGGGAACTGGAAACACCATATATTTT
- TRBJ2-5 TRBV7-9 - CASGDVGGWGQETQYF TGTGCCAGCGGCGATGTTGGAGGATGGGGCCAAGAGACCCAGTACTTC
TRBD1 TRBJ1-5 TRBV2 - CATNGQGEQGNQPQHF TGTGCCACCAACGGGCAGGGGGAGCAGGGAAATCAGCCCCAGCATTTT
- TRBJ2-7 TRBV5-1 once CASSRALSAYEQYF TGCGCCAGCAGCCGGGCCCTGAGCGCCTACGAGCAGTACTTC
- TRBJ1-5 TRBV2 many CASSLHVRPQHF TGTGCCAGCAGCCTTCACGTTCGGCCCCAGCATTTT
- TRBJ1-2 TRBV19 - CASRTKQNYGYTF TGTGCCAGTAGAACAAAGCAAAACTATGGCTACACCTTC
- TRBJ2-7 TRBV20-1 - CSARGAVRSPYEQYF TGCAGTGCTAGAGGCGCGGTGAGGAGCCCTTACGAGCAGTACTTC
TRBD1 TRBJ1-2 TRBV2 many CASSAGGEGYTF TGTGCCAGCAGTGCAGGGGGCGAGGGCTACACCTTC
TRBD2 TRBJ2-7 TRBV7-3 - CASSYGLAGAEQYF TGTGCCAGCAGCTACGGACTAGCGGGAGCCGAGCAGTACTTC
- TRBJ1-6 TRBV5-1 - CASSLIWGDNSPLHF TGCGCCAGCAGCTTGATTTGGGGGGATAATTCACCCCTCCACTTT
TRBD1 TRBJ1-2 TRBV19 - CASSTTRDRVSITF TGTGCCAGTAGTACAACCCGGGACAGGGTGAGCATCACCTTC
TRBD2 TRBJ2-2 TRBV7-9 many CASSGRGTSPGELFF TGTGCCAGCAGCGGCCGCGGGACTAGCCCCGGGGAGCTGTTTTTT
TRBD2 TRBJ2-2 TRBV9 - CASSAATSGGANTGELFF TGTGCCAGCAGCGCAGCCACTAGCGGGGGGGCGAACACCGGGGAGCTGTTTTTT
- TRBJ2-6 TRBV2 few CASSHEAGANVLTF TGTGCCAGCAGTCATGAAGCTGGGGCCAACGTCCTGACTTTC
- TRBJ2-5 TRBV20-1 few CSASPQQETQYF TGCAGTGCTAGTCCCCAGCAAGAGACCCAGTACTTC
TRBD1 TRBJ1-2 TRBV2 - CASSDVVTGGDYGYTF TGTGCCAGCAGTGACGTGGTGACAGGGGGCGACTATGGCTACACCTTC
- TRBJ1-1 TRBV25-1 - CASSEYAAGANTEAFF TGTGCCAGCAGTGAATATGCGGCAGGGGCGAACACTGAAGCTTTCTTT
TRBD1 TRBJ1-5 TRBV11-2 - CASSLVDRPDYSNQPQHF TGTGCCAGCAGCTTAGTGGACAGGCCTGACTATAGCAATCAGCCCCAGCATTTT
- TRBJ1-2 TRBV10-3 - CAISESSGYYGYTF TGTGCCATCAGTGAGTCTTCAGGGTACTATGGCTACACCTTC
TRBD1 TRBJ2-7 TRBV7-8 few CASSLGQGVNSYEQYF TGTGCCAGCAGCTTAGGACAGGGGGTAAACTCCTACGAGCAGTACTTC
- TRBJ1-1 TRBV20-1 - CSARRHHMTSEAFF TGCAGTGCTAGAAGGCACCACATGACCTCTGAAGCTTTCTTT
- TRBJ2-5 TRBV7-9 once CASSAQTGDNQPQYF TGTGCCAGCAGCGCACAGACAGGTGACAATCAGCCCCAGTACTTC
- TRBJ1-4 TRBV7-2 - CASSLGSNDEKLFF TGTGCCAGCAGCCTAGGGTCGAATGATGAAAAACTGTTTTTT
TRBD2 TRBJ2-2 TRBV14 - CASSPTTSGNGGELFF TGTGCCAGCAGCCCTACGACTAGCGGGAATGGCGGGGAGCTGTTTTTT
TRBD2 TRBJ2-5 TRBV19 - CASKTSGGYQETQYF TGTGCCAGTAAGACTAGCGGGGGGTACCAAGAGACCCAGTACTTC
TRBD1 TRBJ1-4 TRBV24-1 - CATSDPDRGSEKLFF TGTGCCACCAGTGATCCAGACAGGGGGAGCGAAAAACTGTTTTTT
- TRBJ1-2 TRBV29-1 many CSVEWQGADYVHGYTF TGCAGCGTTGAATGGCAGGGTGCCGATTACGTGCATGGCTACACCTTC